This T cell receptor beta chain is from a study of cytomegalovirus exposure and HLA in healthy donors. Points from the study as a whole: Immune exposure information comprised only CMV serostatus. Sequencing had likely introduced a cluster of highly shared sequence variants as an artifact. TCR beta V- and J-gene trimming, according to a later analysis, was linked to a missense DCLRE1C variant.

This PCR relied on a set of 60 Vbeta primers and 13 Jbeta primers. Assay used: immunoSEQ multiplex PCR; TCRdb lists only in-frame clones, some missing. Here the sample spans about 130,000 clones, around 72% being singletons. This clone has only a few counts. Its matching antigen is unknown. The sequencing input was PBMCs. The sequence derives from a man aged 25-45 years in good health and CMV-seronegative.

CDR3 protein: CASSIDREGEEKLFF. The CDR3 nucleotides are TGTGCCAGTAGTATAGATAGGGAGGGTGAAGAAAAACTGTTTTTT. This rearrangement joins TRBV19 to TRBJ1-4; the D is unclear. Germline CDR1 and CDR2: LNHDA and SQIVND (reference sequence). This CDR3 has 15 amino acids. Trimming took 0 bases from V and 8 from J, leaving 13 bases between them.